The sequence of this T cell receptor beta chain was determined in a study of blood T cell repertoires in COVID-19. Study at large: Samples of COVID-19 (acute and convalescent) were obtained from the United States, Italy and Spain. PBMCs, B-cell-depleted T cells, or T cells provided the cDNA or gDNA that made up the material.

Germline V gives CDR1 LGHDT, CDR2 YNNKEL (reference sequence). V lost 2 bases and J lost 2, with 10 bases in between. CDR3 length: 14 residues. In the original analysis: Cell counts per sample came from amplifying reference gene primers. The assay was immunoSEQ multiplex PCR, and TCRdb's table has in-frame clones only and misses some. V and J calls and clone size are given by that table; D and trimming were obtained from the DNA. The table records around 56,000 clones, 80% of them present only once. This TCR was recovered from a man in his fifties or sixties with acute or convalescent COVID-19. Specimen: peripheral blood. The V and J genes are TRBV3-1 (or the pseudogene TRBV3-2) and TRBJ2-7; a weak D match, TRBD1 (5 bases). CDR3 nucleotide sequence: TGTGCCAGCAGCCAACAGGGAAGGACCTACGAGCAGTACTTC. This gives the protein CASSQQGRTYEQYF.